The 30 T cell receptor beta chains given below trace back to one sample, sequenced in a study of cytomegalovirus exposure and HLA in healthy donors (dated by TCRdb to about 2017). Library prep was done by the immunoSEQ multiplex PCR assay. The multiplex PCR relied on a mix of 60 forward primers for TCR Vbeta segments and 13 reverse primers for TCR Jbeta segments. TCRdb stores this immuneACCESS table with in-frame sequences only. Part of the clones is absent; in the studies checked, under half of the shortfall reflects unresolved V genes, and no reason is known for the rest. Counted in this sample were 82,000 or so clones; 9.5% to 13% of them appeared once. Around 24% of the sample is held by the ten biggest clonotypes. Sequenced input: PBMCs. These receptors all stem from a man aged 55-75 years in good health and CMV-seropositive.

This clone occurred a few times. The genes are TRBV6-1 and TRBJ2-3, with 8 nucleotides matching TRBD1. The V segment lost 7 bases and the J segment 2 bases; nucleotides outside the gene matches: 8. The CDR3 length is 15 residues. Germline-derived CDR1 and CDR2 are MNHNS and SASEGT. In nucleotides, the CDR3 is TGTGCCAGCATTGAGGACAGGGTCTTCACAGATACGCAGTATTTT. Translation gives CASIEDRVFTDTQYF.

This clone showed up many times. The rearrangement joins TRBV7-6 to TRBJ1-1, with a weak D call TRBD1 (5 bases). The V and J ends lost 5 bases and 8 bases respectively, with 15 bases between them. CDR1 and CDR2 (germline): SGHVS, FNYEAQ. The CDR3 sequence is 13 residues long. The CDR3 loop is CASSGTRQSEAFF. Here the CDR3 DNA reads TGTGCCAGCAGCGGTACAAGACAGTCAGAAGCTTTCTTT.

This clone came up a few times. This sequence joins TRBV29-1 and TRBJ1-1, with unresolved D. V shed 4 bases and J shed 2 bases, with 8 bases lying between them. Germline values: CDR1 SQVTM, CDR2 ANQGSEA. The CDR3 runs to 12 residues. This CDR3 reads CSVGAANTEAFF. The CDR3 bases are TGCAGCGTTGGGGCAGCCAACACTGAAGCTTTCTTT.

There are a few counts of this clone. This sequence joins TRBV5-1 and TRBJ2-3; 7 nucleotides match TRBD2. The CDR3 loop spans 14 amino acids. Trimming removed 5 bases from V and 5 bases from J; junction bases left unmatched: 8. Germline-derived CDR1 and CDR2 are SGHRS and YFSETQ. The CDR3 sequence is CASSSTSDIDTQYF. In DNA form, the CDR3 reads TGCGCCAGCAGTTCCACTAGCGACATAGATACGCAGTATTTT. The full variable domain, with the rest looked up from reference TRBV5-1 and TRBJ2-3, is KAGVTQTPRYLIKTRGQQVTLSCSPISGHRSVSWYQQTPGQGLQFLFEYFSETQRNKGNFPGRFSGRQFSNSRSEMNVSTLELGDSALYLCASSSTSDIDTQYFGPGTRLTVL.

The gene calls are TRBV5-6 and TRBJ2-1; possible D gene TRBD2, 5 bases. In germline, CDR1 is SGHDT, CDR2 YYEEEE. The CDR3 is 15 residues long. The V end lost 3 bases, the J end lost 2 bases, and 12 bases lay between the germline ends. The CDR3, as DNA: TGTGCCAGCAGCTGGTCGGACTCTACCTACAATGAGCAGTTCTTC. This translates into CASSWSDSTYNEQFF. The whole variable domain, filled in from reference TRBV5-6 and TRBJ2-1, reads DAGVTQSPTHLIKTRGQQVTLRCSPKSGHDTVSWYQQALGQGPQFIFQYYEEEERQRGNFPDRFSGHQFPNYSSELNVNALLLGDSALYLCASSWSDSTYNEQFFGPGTRLTVL.

CDR3: CASGAGATSNQPQHF. CDR3 sequence (DNA): TGTGCCAGCGGTGCAGGTGCCACCAGCAATCAGCCCCAGCATTTT. The chain combines TRBV27 with TRBJ1-5; D gene unclear. The CDR3 is 15 amino acids. V was trimmed by 8 bases and J by 1 base, leaving 15 bases between them. Germline lookup yields CDR1 MNHEY and CDR2 SMNVEV (reference sequence).

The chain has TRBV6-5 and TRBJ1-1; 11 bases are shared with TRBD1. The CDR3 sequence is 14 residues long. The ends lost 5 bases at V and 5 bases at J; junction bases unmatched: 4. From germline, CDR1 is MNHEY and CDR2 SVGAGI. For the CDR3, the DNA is TGTGCCAGCAGTGGACAGGGGGCGCGGACTGAAGCTTTCTTT. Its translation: CASSGQGARTEAFF.

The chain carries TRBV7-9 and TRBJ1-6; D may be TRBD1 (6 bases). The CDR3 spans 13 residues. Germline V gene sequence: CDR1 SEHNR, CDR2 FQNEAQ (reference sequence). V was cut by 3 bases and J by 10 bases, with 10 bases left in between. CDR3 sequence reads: CASSLAQGSPLHF. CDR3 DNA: TGTGCCAGCAGCTTGGCACAGGGATCACCCCTCCACTTT.

CDR3 protein: CASSGHNEQFF. The CDR3 coding sequence is TGTGCCAGCAGTGGGCACAATGAGCAGTTCTTC. The chain is built from TRBV27 and TRBJ2-1; D not certain. There are 11 residues in the CDR3. The V and J ends lost 5 bases and 5 bases respectively, with 4 bases between them. Germline CDR1 is MNHEY and CDR2 is SMNVEV (reference sequence).

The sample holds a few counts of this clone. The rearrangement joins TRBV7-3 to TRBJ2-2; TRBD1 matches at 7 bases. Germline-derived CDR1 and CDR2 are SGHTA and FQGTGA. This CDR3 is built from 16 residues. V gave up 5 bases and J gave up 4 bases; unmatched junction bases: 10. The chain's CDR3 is CASSLRQGGGTGELFF. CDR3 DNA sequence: TGTGCCAGCAGCCTCAGACAGGGCGGAGGCACCGGGGAGCTGTTTTTT.

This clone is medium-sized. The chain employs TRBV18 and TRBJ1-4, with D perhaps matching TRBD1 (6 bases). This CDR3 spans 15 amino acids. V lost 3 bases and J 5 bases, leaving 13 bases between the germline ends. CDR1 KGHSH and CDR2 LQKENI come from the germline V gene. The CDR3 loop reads CASSPRGGLNEKLFF. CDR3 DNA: TGTGCCAGCTCACCTCGGGGGGGCTTGAATGAAAAACTGTTTTTT.

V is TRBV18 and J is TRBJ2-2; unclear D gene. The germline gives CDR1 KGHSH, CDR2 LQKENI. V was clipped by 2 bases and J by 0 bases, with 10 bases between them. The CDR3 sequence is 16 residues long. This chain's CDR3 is CASSPSPVANTGELFF. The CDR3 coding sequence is TGTGCCAGCTCACCATCGCCAGTCGCGAACACCGGGGAGCTGTTTTTT.

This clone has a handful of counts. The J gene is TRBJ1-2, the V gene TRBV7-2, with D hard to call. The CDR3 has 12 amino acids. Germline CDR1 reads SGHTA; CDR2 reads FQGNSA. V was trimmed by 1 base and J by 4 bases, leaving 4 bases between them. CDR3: CASSLGGYGYTF. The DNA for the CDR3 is TGTGCCAGCAGCTTAGGCGGCTATGGCTACACCTTC.

CDR3 DNA sequence: TGTGCCAGCAGCTTAGGACGGGATCAGCCCCAGCATTTT. This encodes CASSLGRDQPQHF. This sequence joins TRBV7-8 and TRBJ1-5; no clear D. The V end was cut by 1 base, the J end by 5 bases, with 6 bases between. CDR1 is SGHVS, CDR2 FQNEAQ, per germline. The CDR3 covers 13 residues.

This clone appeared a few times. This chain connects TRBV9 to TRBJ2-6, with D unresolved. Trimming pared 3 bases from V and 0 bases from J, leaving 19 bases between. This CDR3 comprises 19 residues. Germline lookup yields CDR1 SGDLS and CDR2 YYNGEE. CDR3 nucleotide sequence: TGTGCCAGCAGCGAGCTCGCCGTCCTTACCCTCTCTGGGGCCAACGTCCTGACTTTC. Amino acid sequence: CASSELAVLTLSGANVLTF.

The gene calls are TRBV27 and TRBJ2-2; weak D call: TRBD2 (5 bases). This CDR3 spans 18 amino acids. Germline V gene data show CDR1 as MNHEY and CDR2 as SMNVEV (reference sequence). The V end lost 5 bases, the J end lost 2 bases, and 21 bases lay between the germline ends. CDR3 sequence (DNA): TGTGCCAGCAGTGGACCTCCACTAGGCATCATCAACACCGGGGAGCTGTTTTTT. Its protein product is CASSGPPLGIINTGELFF.

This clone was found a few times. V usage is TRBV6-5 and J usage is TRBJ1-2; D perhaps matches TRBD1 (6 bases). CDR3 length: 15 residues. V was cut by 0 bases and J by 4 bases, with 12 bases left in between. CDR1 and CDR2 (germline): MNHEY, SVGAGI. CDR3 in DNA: TGTGCCAGCAGTTACTCGTACAGGGTCGGCTATGGCTACACCTTC. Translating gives CASSYSYRVGYGYTF.

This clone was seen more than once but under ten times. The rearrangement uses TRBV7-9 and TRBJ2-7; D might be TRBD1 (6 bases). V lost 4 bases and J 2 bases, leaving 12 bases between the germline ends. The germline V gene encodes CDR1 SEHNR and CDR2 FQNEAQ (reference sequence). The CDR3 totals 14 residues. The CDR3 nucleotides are TGTGCCAGCAGCTCACCGGGACAAGCCTACGAGCAGTACTTC. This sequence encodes CASSSPGQAYEQYF.

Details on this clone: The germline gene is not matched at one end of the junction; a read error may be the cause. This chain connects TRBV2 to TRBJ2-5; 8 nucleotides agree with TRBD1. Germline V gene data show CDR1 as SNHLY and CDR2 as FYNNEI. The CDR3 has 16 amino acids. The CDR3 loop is CASSEGDRGAQEAQYF. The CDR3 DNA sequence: TGTGCCAGCAGTGAAGGTGACAGGGGAGCGCAAGAGGCCCAGTACTTC.

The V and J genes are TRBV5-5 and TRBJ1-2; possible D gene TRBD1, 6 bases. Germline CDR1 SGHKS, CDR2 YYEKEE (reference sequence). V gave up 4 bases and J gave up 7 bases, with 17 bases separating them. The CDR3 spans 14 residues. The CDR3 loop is CASSVDSLLGGYTF. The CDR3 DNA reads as TGTGCCAGCAGCGTGGACAGCCTTTTGGGTGGCTACACCTTC.

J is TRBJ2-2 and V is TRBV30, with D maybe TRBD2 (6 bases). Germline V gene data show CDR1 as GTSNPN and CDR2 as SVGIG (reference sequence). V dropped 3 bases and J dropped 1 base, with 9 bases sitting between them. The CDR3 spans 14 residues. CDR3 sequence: CAWRGGVNTGELFF. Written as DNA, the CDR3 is TGTGCCTGGAGAGGAGGGGTGAACACCGGGGAGCTGTTTTTT.

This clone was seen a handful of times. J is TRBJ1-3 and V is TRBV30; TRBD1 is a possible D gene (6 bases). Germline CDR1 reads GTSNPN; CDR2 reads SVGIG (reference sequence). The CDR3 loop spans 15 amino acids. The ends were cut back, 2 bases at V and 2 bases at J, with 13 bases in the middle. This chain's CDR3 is CAWSTGYGTGNTIYF. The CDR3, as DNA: TGTGCCTGGAGTACAGGGTACGGAACTGGAAACACCATATATTTT. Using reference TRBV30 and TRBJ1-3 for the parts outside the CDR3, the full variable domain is SQTIHQWPATLVQPVGSPLSLECTVEGTSNPNLYWYRQAAGRGLQLLFYSVGIGQISSEVPQNLSASRPQDRQFILSSKKLLLSDSGFYLCAWSTGYGTGNTIYFGEGSWLTVV.

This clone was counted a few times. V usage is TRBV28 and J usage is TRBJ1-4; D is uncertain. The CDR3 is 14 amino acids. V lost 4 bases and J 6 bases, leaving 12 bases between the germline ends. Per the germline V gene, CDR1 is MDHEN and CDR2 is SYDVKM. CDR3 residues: CASSYYSLDEKLFF. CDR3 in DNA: TGTGCCAGCAGTTACTACTCCCTAGATGAAAAACTGTTTTTT.

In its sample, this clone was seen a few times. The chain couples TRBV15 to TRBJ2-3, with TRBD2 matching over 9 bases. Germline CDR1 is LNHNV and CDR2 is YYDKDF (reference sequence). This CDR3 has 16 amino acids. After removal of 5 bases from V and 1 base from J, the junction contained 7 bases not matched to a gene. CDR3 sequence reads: CATSPRASGGTDTQYF. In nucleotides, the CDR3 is TGTGCCACCAGCCCTCGGGCTAGCGGGGGCACAGATACGCAGTATTTT.

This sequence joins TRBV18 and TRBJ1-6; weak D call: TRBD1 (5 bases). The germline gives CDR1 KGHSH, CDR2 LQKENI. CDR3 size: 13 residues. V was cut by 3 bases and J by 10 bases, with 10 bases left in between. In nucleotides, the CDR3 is TGTGCCAGCTCACCGGGACTCGAATCACCCCTCCACTTT. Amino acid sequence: CASSPGLESPLHF.

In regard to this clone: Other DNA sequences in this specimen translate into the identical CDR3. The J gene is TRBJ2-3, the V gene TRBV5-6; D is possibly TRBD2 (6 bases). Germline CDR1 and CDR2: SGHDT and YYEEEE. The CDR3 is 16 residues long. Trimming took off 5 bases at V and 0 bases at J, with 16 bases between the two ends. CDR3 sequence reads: CASREEGRTSTDTQYF. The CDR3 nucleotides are TGTGCCAGCAGAGAGGAGGGTAGAACTAGCACAGATACGCAGTATTTT.

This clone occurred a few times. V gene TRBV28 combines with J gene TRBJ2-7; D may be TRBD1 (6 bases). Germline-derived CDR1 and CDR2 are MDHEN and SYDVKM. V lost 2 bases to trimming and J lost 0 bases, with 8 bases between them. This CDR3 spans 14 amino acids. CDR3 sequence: CASSLQGNSYEQYV. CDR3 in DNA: TGTGCCAGCAGTTTACAGGGGAACTCCTACGAGCAGTACGTC.

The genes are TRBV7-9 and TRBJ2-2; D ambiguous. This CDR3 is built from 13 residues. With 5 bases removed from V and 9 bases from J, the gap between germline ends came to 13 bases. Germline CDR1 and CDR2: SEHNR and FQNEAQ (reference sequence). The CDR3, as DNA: TGTGCCAGCAGCCACTCTCCCTTGAGGGAGCTGTTTTTT. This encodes CASSHSPLRELFF.

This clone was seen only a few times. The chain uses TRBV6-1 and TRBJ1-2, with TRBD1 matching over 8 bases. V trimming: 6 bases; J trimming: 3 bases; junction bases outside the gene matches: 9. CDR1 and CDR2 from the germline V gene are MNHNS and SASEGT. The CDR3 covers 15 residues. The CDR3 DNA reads TGTGCCAGCAGGGCCCTCGGACAGGGACACTATGGCTACACCTTC. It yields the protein CASRALGQGHYGYTF.

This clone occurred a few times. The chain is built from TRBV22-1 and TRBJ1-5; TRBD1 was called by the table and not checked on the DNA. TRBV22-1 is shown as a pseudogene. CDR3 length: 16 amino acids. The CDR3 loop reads CPGSVPGQGLNQPQHF. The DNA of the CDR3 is TGTCCTGGGAGCGTTCCGGGACAGGGGCTAAATCAGCCCCAGCATTTT.